One sample yielded the 12 T cell receptor beta chains listed below, sequenced in a study of beta chain features in type 1 diabetes. General study results and limits: Researchers report that Type 1 diabetes patients had moderately but significantly shorter TCRB CDR3s across all four CD4+ subsets.

Their antigen targets remain unknown. Every isolated RNA sample was fully reverse transcribed, so sequencing captured expressed TCRB transcripts. Some clones are missing from TCRdb's copy, which holds only in-frame ones; the method was immunoSEQ multiplex PCR. The sample lists some 370,000 clones; roughly a tenth were seen once. Sequencing used central memory CD4+ T cells from blood. The receptors come from a man under 40 with type 1 diabetes.

This clone was picked up a small number of times. V and J are TRBV15 and TRBJ1-1; 7 bases align to TRBD1. The CDR3 covers 15 residues. Trimming removed 1 base from V and 4 bases from J; junction bases left unmatched: 6. Germline CDR1 LNHNV, CDR2 YYDKDF (reference sequence). CDR3 in DNA: TGTGCCACCAGCAGAGGACAGGGTAACGGCACTGAAGCTTTCTTT. Encoded protein: CATSRGQGNGTEAFF.

The chain has TRBV18 and TRBJ2-2; no clear D gene. Trimming cost V 3 bases and J 7 bases, with 15 bases left between them. The CDR3 totals 15 residues. Per the germline V gene, CDR1 is KGHSH and CDR2 is LQKENI. DNA of the CDR3: TGTGCCAGCTCACCGCCGAGTTTACGAGACGGGGAGCTGTTTTTT. As protein: CASSPPSLRDGELFF.

The chain is built from TRBV28 and TRBJ1-5; D is unresolved. V was clipped by 7 bases and J by 7 bases, with 17 bases between them. Germline assignment: CDR1 MDHEN and CDR2 SYDVKM. CDR3 length: 14 amino acids. CDR3 sequence: CASTIRTGKQPQHF. The CDR3, as DNA: TGTGCCAGCACCATCAGGACGGGTAAGCAGCCCCAGCATTTT.

This clone showed up just a few times. The J gene is TRBJ2-7, the V gene TRBV6-1, with D maybe TRBD1 (5 bases). The CDR3 runs 14 residues. V was trimmed by 5 bases and J by 2 bases, leaving 13 bases between them. Germline CDR1 reads MNHNS; CDR2 reads SASEGT. CDR3 nucleotides: TGTGCCAGCAGTTCGCAGGGCGGCCCCTACGAGCAGTACTTC. It codes for CASSSQGGPYEQYF.

Ten or more counts support this clone. This chain joins TRBV28 and TRBJ1-1; 7 bases fit TRBD1. Germline-derived CDR1 and CDR2 are MDHEN and SYDVKM. The CDR3 extends over 14 amino acids. Germline trimming cut 6 bases from V and 5 bases from J; bases unmatched to any gene: 9. CDR3 amino acids: CASSVGTARTEAFF. The CDR3 bases are TGTGCCAGCAGCGTGGGGACAGCACGTACTGAAGCTTTCTTT.

This clone was counted a few times. The chain couples TRBV6-1 to TRBJ2-2; D is unclear. Germline V CDR1 and CDR2: MNHNS, SASEGT. V lost 4 bases and J 4 bases, leaving 4 bases between the germline ends. The CDR3 contains 12 residues. The CDR3 coding sequence is TGTGCCAGCAGTGGACTCACCGGGGAGCTGTTTTTT. It encodes CASSGLTGELFF.

This clone turned up a few times. The chain recombines TRBV5-1 with TRBJ1-1; D is possibly TRBD1 (5 bases). V was cut by 0 bases and J by 6 bases, with 12 bases left in between. Per the germline V gene, CDR1 is SGHRS and CDR2 is YFSETQ. The CDR3 is made up of 14 amino acids. The CDR3 sequence: CASSLGQSVSEAFF. CDR3 DNA sequence: TGCGCCAGCAGCTTGGGACAGTCGGTTTCTGAAGCTTTCTTT. Complete variable domain (other parts from reference TRBV5-1 and TRBJ1-1): KAGVTQTPRYLIKTRGQQVTLSCSPISGHRSVSWYQQTPGQGLQFLFEYFSETQRNKGNFPGRFSGRQFSNSRSEMNVSTLELGDSALYLCASSLGQSVSEAFFGQGTRLTVV.

The gene calls are TRBV28 and TRBJ2-5, with D possibly matching TRBD1 (5 bases). V was cut by 6 bases and J by 4 bases, with 15 bases left in between. The CDR3 has 14 residues. CDR1 and CDR2 (germline): MDHEN, SYDVKM. The CDR3 protein is CASSPGSERETQYF. The CDR3 DNA reads TGTGCCAGCAGCCCAGGGTCTGAGCGAGAGACCCAGTACTTC.

This clone has ten or more counts. The rearrangement uses TRBV10-3 and TRBJ2-7, with a tentative D call TRBD1 (6 bases). V was trimmed by 6 bases and J by 5 bases, leaving 8 bases between them. Per germline, CDR1 ENHRY and CDR2 SYGVKD. The CDR3 runs 11 residues. CDR3 sequence: CAISKGDEQYF. The CDR3 DNA is TGTGCCATCAGCAAGGGGGACGAGCAGTACTTC.

This clone was picked up a small number of times. This chain links TRBV7-6 with TRBJ2-5; possibly TRBD2 for D (6 bases). There are 13 residues in the CDR3. Germline lookup yields CDR1 SGHVS and CDR2 FNYEAQ. Deletions cut 1 base from V and 5 bases from J, with 8 bases between. CDR3 bases: TGTGCCAGCAGCTTAGTAGGAGGGGAGACCCAGTACTTC. It specifies CASSLVGGETQYF.

The V call is TRBV30, the J call TRBJ1-1; D might be TRBD1 (5 bases). Trimming took off 5 bases at V and 3 bases at J, with 16 bases between the two ends. Per germline, CDR1 GTSNPN and CDR2 SVGIG (reference sequence). This CDR3 is built from 14 residues. CDR3 loop: CAWSQGDGYTEAFF. CDR3 bases: TGTGCCTGGTCCCAGGGAGATGGGTACACTGAAGCTTTCTTT.

This clone showed up many times. The chain uses TRBV7-3 and TRBJ2-1, with TRBD2 as a possible D gene (6 bases). Per the germline V gene, CDR1 is SGHTA and CDR2 is FQGTGA. The CDR3 has 15 amino acids. The V end lost 1 base, the J end lost 5 bases, and 12 bases lay between the germline ends. CDR3 in DNA: TGTGCCAGCAGCTTAAGGCTAGCGAGCAACAATGAGCAGTTCTTC. It translates to CASSLRLASNNEQFF.